This entry concerns a single T cell receptor beta chain. These data belong to a study of shared clonotypes between healthy human individuals. Donors comprised healthy HIV-negative adults lacking recent acute infections or vaccinations. The authors distributed each subset's genomic DNA evenly over several immunoSEQ plates. Only in-frame clones appear in the TCRdb table, and some are missing; sequencing was by immunoSEQ multiplex PCR. This sample yields approximately 1,000,000 clones, of which 70% to 80% are seen a single time; approximately 0.56% belongs to the top ten. Sequenced sample: memory CD4+ T cells from PBMCs. Subset meaning: CD45RA-negative fraction. The source of this sequence is a man between 18 and 35 years old in good health. Some clones in this sample may be carry-over from other donors' samples.

Here the CDR3 reads CASSQDLGAPTYEQYF. DNA for the CDR3: TGCGCCAGCAGCCAAGATTTAGGAGCGCCTACCTACGAGCAGTACTTC. The chain combines TRBV4-1 with TRBJ2-7; no definite D call. CDR1 and CDR2 (germline): MGHRA, YSYEKL. V lost 0 bases to trimming and J lost 2 bases, with 14 bases between them. The CDR3 spans 16 residues.